This TCR beta chain appears in the sequencing data of a study of shared clonotypes between healthy human individuals. Germline V gene sequence: CDR1 KGHSH, CDR2 LQKENI. The CDR3 has 15 residues. J was trimmed by 6 bases and V by 5 bases; bases with no gene match: 7. Method: immunoSEQ multiplex PCR; TCRdb's copy keeps in-frame clones and lacks some. The sample contains around 370,000 clones, 90% to 98% of which appear only once. The sequence derives from a man aged 25-45 years in good health. The gene calls are TRBV18 and TRBJ2-2; 9 nucleotides line up with TRBD1. Sequenced input: memory CD8+ T cells sorted from blood. Regarding subset: CD45RO+ cells pooled with CCR7-negative TemRA cells. The CDR3 sequence is CASSSRQGGSGELFF. CDR3 in DNA: TGTGCCAGCTCATCCAGACAGGGGGGATCCGGGGAGCTGTTTTTT.